Listed here are 30 T cell receptor beta chains from one sample, sequenced in a study of technical replicates of blood from four donors. Assay: immunoSEQ multiplex PCR; the TCRdb copy retains only in-frame clones and omits some. The profile shows approximately 17,000 clones, roughly 86% of them singletons. Sequencing was carried out using PBMCs. The receptors stem from a human donor in good health.

V usage is TRBV2 and J usage is TRBJ2-2; maybe TRBD2 (6 bases). The CDR3 contains 14 residues. Trimming pared 7 bases from V and 3 bases from J, leaving 12 bases between. Germline V gene lookup returns CDR1 SNHLY and CDR2 FYNNEI. The CDR3 loop reads CASIKLAYTGELFF. The CDR3 coding sequence is TGTGCCAGCATTAAACTAGCCTACACCGGGGAGCTGTTTTTT.

The rearrangement links TRBV11-2 to TRBJ2-1, with D possibly TRBD1 on 6 matching bases. The germline V and J ends were trimmed by 1 base and 3 bases, with 10 bases remaining between them. This CDR3 contains 15 residues. Per germline, CDR1 SGHAT and CDR2 FQNNGV. CDR3 amino acids: CASSLGGQIYNEQFF. CDR3 coding DNA: TGTGCCAGCAGCTTAGGGGGACAAATCTACAATGAGCAGTTCTTC.

This clone was detected a few times. This chain connects TRBV29-1 to TRBJ1-1; tentative D call: TRBD1 (6 bases). The CDR3 contains 15 residues. Germline assignment: CDR1 SQVTM and CDR2 ANQGSEA. Trimming shortened V by 4 bases and J by 0 bases, and 15 bases separated the two germline ends. The CDR3 loop is CSVASEGGVNTEAFF. Here the CDR3 DNA reads TGCAGCGTTGCCTCCGAGGGGGGGGTGAACACTGAAGCTTTCTTT. The full variable domain, its missing parts supplied by reference TRBV29-1 and TRBJ1-1, is SAVISQKPSRDICQRGTSLTIQCQVDSQVTMMFWYRQQPGQSLTLIATANQGSEATYESGFVIDKFPISRPNLTFSTLTVSNMSPEDSSIYLCSVASEGGVNTEAFFGQGTRLTVV.

The chain has TRBV10-3 and TRBJ2-1, with 15 bases that match TRBD2. This CDR3 is 18 amino acids long. Germline V gene data show CDR1 as ENHRY and CDR2 as SYGVKD. V shed 0 bases and J 4 bases; nucleotides not matched to a gene: 4. The CDR3 loop reads CAISESGTSGRFYNEQFF. The CDR3 nucleotides are TGTGCCATCAGTGAGTCGGGGACTAGCGGGAGGTTTTACAATGAGCAGTTCTTC.

The chain couples TRBV11-2 to TRBJ1-1; D is undetermined. V was cut by 2 bases and J by 7 bases, with 8 bases left in between. The CDR3 loop spans 12 amino acids. Looked up from germline, CDR1 is SGHAT and CDR2 is FQNNGV. DNA for the CDR3: TGTGCCAGCAGCTTATCGTCGGGTGAAGCTTTCTTT. This gives the protein CASSLSSGEAFF.

This chain connects TRBV19 to TRBJ2-5, with TRBD1 matching over 10 bases. This CDR3 is 13 amino acids long. Germline lookup yields CDR1 LNHDA and CDR2 SQIVND (reference sequence). V shed 8 bases, J shed 5 bases, and the junction held 5 bases outside the gene matches. CDR3 sequence (DNA): TGTGCCAGTGCCGACAGGGGGCGCGAGACCCAGTACTTC. Amino acid sequence: CASADRGRETQYF.

The chain joins TRBV7-9 to TRBJ2-5; D is uncertain. V was pared by 1 base and J by 3 bases, with 15 bases between. Per germline, CDR1 SEHNR and CDR2 FQNEAQ (reference sequence). The CDR3 spans 16 residues. The CDR3 coding sequence is TGTGCCAGCAGCTTAGGCTTCGAGGAGCGTAAAGAGACCCAGTACTTC. This codes for CASSLGFEERKETQYF.

The chain uses TRBV19 and TRBJ2-1; TRBD2 might be the D (6 bases). Trimming stripped 7 bases from V and 3 bases from J, with 13 bases between. Germline loops: CDR1 LNHDA, CDR2 SQIVND (reference sequence). The CDR3 length is 14 residues. The CDR3 DNA sequence: TGTGCCAGTACCCGGAGAGCGGGCTACAATGAGCAGTTCTTC. Protein sequence: CASTRRAGYNEQFF.

This clone has more than one count but fewer than ten. The chain uses TRBV4-1 and TRBJ2-1; TRBD2 matches at 13 bases. Germline V lookup: CDR1 MGHRA, CDR2 YSYEKL. The junction had 5 bases not matched to a gene; V was cut back by 4 bases and J by 2 bases. The CDR3 has 17 residues. The CDR3 DNA is TGCGCCAGCAGCCTAGGGACTAGCGGGACCCCCTACAATGAGCAGTTCTTC. This encodes CASSLGTSGTPYNEQFF.

This sequence joins TRBV19 and TRBJ2-1; 7 bases are a match to TRBD2. This CDR3 is 12 amino acids long. J was trimmed by 8 bases and V by 6 bases; bases with no gene match: 4. Germline assignment: CDR1 LNHDA and CDR2 SQIVND (reference sequence). The CDR3 DNA follows: TGTGCCAGTAGGGGAGGGATGGATGAGCAGTTCTTC. It translates to CASRGGMDEQFF.

This clone was seen a few times. This chain uses TRBV9 with TRBJ1-1; D may be TRBD1 (5 bases). This CDR3 region has 13 residues. Germline lookup yields CDR1 SGDLS and CDR2 YYNGEE. Trimming took 1 base from V and 1 from J, leaving 5 bases between them. The CDR3 nucleotides are TGTGCCAGCAGCGTACAGGGGAACACTGAAGCTTTCTTT. Its translation: CASSVQGNTEAFF.

The rearrangement links TRBV7-9 to TRBJ2-7; no clear D gene. This CDR3 comprises 15 residues. Germline values: CDR1 SEHNR, CDR2 FQNEAQ (reference sequence). V lost 0 bases and J lost 0, with 9 bases in between. In DNA, the CDR3 is TGTGCCAGCAGCTTAGCCCTGGCCAGCTCCTACGAGCAGTACTTC. Amino acids: CASSLALASSYEQYF.

This CDR3 is CASSLGGEGMNTEAFF. CDR3 bases: TGTGCCAGCAGCTTAGGGGGGGAGGGCATGAACACTGAAGCTTTCTTT. This rearrangement joins TRBV7-8 to TRBJ1-1, with D tentatively TRBD1 (5 bases). Germline lookup yields CDR1 SGHVS and CDR2 FQNEAQ. V shed 1 base and J shed 0 bases, with 12 bases lying between them. The CDR3 length is 16 residues.

V gene TRBV30 combines with J gene TRBJ2-3, with 8 bases lining up with TRBD2. Trimming at V came to 8 bases and at J to 2 bases, leaving 12 bases not matched to a gene. Germline values: CDR1 GTSNPN, CDR2 SVGIG (reference sequence). The CDR3 loop spans 15 amino acids. The CDR3 loop is CALELADVYTDTQYF. CDR3 sequence (DNA): TGTGCCCTCGAACTAGCGGATGTATACACAGATACGCAGTATTTT. Supplemented by reference TRBV30 and TRBJ2-3, the full variable domain reads SQTIHQWPATLVQPVGSPLSLECTVEGTSNPNLYWYRQAAGRGLQLLFYSVGIGQISSEVPQNLSASRPQDRQFILSSKKLLLSDSGFYLCALELADVYTDTQYFGPGTRLTVL.

V is TRBV27 and J is TRBJ2-7; tentative D call: TRBD1 (5 bases). The germline gives CDR1 MNHEY, CDR2 SMNVEV (reference sequence). The ends were cut back, 4 bases at V and 0 bases at J, with 13 bases in the middle. The CDR3 contains 15 residues. The CDR3 DNA sequence: TGTGCCAGCAGTTCGGCAGGGATGGGCTCCTACGAGCAGTACTTC. This sequence encodes CASSSAGMGSYEQYF.

The rearrangement links TRBV5-1 to TRBJ2-5; 10 nucleotides match TRBD2. There are 16 residues in the CDR3. Germline assignment: CDR1 SGHRS and CDR2 YFSETQ. V lost 0 bases to trimming and J lost 5 bases; unmatched junction nucleotides: 7. In nucleotides, the CDR3 is TGCGCCAGCAGCTTGGCTGCTAGCGGGAGTTGGGAGACCCAGTACTTC. It translates to CASSLAASGSWETQYF.

J is TRBJ2-7 and V is TRBV29-1, with a possible D match to TRBD2 (6 bases). This CDR3 region has 12 residues. Germline V gene lookup returns CDR1 SQVTM and CDR2 ANQGSEA. Trimming cost V 6 bases and J 7 bases, with 16 bases left between them. The CDR3: CSVVAVDFEQYF. CDR3 bases: TGCAGCGTGGTAGCGGTGGATTTTGAGCAGTACTTC.

The chain is built from TRBV28 and TRBJ1-1; 8 bases align to TRBD1. Trimming removed 2 bases from V and 5 bases from J; junction bases left unmatched: 7. The CDR3 sequence is 15 residues long. Germline CDR1 MDHEN, CDR2 SYDVKM. CDR3 amino acids: CASSLPRTGWTEAFF. The CDR3, as DNA: TGTGCCAGCAGTTTACCCCGGACAGGGTGGACTGAAGCTTTCTTT.

This CDR3 reads CASSLAGQGSQETQYF. Written as DNA, the CDR3 is TGTGCCAGCAGCTTGGCCGGACAGGGGAGTCAAGAGACCCAGTACTTC. The V gene is TRBV5-8, the J gene TRBJ2-5; 9 bases map to TRBD1. CDR1 and CDR2 (germline): SGHTS, YDEGEE. V was pared by 0 bases and J by 2 bases, with 5 bases of the junction left unmatched. The CDR3 length is 16 residues. Variable domain in full (rest from reference TRBV5-8 and TRBJ2-5): EAGVTQSPTHLIKTRGQQATLRCSPISGHTSVYWYQQALGLGLQFLLWYDEGEERNRGNFPPRFSGRQFPNYSSELNVNALELEDSALYLCASSLAGQGSQETQYFGPGTRLLVL.

This clone was seen more than once but under ten times. The rearrangement uses TRBV19 and TRBJ1-5; D is uncertain. The V gene lost 6 bases and the J gene lost 0 bases, with 12 bases spanning the gap. The germline V gene has CDR1 LNHDA and CDR2 SQIVND (reference sequence). This CDR3 has 15 amino acids. The CDR3 DNA reads as TGTGCCAGTAGCTCCCAGCGTTATAGCAATCAGCCCCAGCATTTT. Translating gives CASSSQRYSNQPQHF.

The chain recombines TRBV6-1 with TRBJ2-1; tentatively, D is TRBD2 (6 bases). Trimming shortened V by 7 bases and J by 3 bases, and 16 bases separated the two germline ends. CDR3 length: 15 residues. Germline values: CDR1 MNHNS, CDR2 SASEGT. For the CDR3, the DNA is TGTGCCAGCACCCCCCCGGGAGCAGGCTACAATGAGCAGTTCTTC. Protein product: CASTPPGAGYNEQFF.

This chain connects TRBV9 to TRBJ2-7; 9 bases match TRBD1. Germline CDR1 SGDLS, CDR2 YYNGEE. The CDR3 extends over 17 amino acids. V lost 0 bases and J lost 0; bases outside the gene matches: 7. This CDR3 is CASSVAGGQGISYEQYF. The CDR3 nucleotides are TGTGCCAGCAGCGTAGCCGGGGGACAGGGAATCTCCTACGAGCAGTACTTC.

This clone was counted a few times. This rearrangement joins TRBV6-4 to TRBJ2-3; TRBD2 is a possible D gene (6 bases). The germline V and J ends were trimmed by 3 bases and 0 bases, with 10 bases remaining between them. CDR1 MRHNA and CDR2 SNTAGT come from the germline V gene. The CDR3 sequence is 15 residues long. CDR3 nucleotide sequence: TGTGCCAGCAGTGAAGGCGGAGGGAGCACAGATACGCAGTATTTT. Translating gives CASSEGGGSTDTQYF.

V gene TRBV27 combines with J gene TRBJ2-7, with 7 bases fitting TRBD2. Per germline, CDR1 MNHEY and CDR2 SMNVEV (reference sequence). Trimming removed 10 bases from V and 0 bases from J; junction bases left unmatched: 18. The CDR3 contains 17 residues. The chain's CDR3 is CATSRGAGSPNSYEQYF. In nucleotides, the CDR3 is TGTGCCACCTCCAGAGGAGCGGGGTCACCGAACTCCTACGAGCAGTACTTC.

This chain joins TRBV19 and TRBJ2-2; a weak D match, TRBD2 (6 bases). The germline gives CDR1 LNHDA, CDR2 SQIVND (reference sequence). The CDR3 sequence is 15 residues long. The germline V and J ends were trimmed by 1 base and 3 bases, with 9 bases remaining between them. CDR3 residues: CASSIAGDHTGELFF. The CDR3 region has the DNA TGTGCCAGTAGTATAGCGGGAGATCACACCGGGGAGCTGTTTTTT. The full variable domain, in which reference TRBV19 and TRBJ2-2 provide the parts outside the CDR3, is DGGITQSPKYLFRKEGQNVTLSCEQNLNHDAMYWYRQDPGQGLRLIYYSQIVNDFQKGDIAEGYSVSREKKESFPLTVTSAQKNPTAFYLCASSIAGDHTGELFFGEGSRLTVL.

The chain joins TRBV18 to TRBJ1-3; D uncertain. Looked up from germline, CDR1 is KGHSH and CDR2 is LQKENI. The CDR3 extends over 16 amino acids. The ends were cut back, 3 bases at V and 0 bases at J, with 12 bases in the middle. The CDR3 DNA follows: TGTGCCAGCTCACCCTTAGGTGACACCTCTGGAAACACCATATATTTT. Translation: CASSPLGDTSGNTIYF.

V and J are TRBV7-9 and TRBJ2-2; possible D gene TRBD1, 6 bases. The germline V gene has CDR1 SEHNR and CDR2 FQNEAQ (reference sequence). This CDR3 spans 14 amino acids. V gave up 7 bases and J gave up 7 bases, with 16 bases separating them. The CDR3 region is CASTESRGIGELFF. Written as DNA, the CDR3 is TGTGCCAGCACCGAATCCAGGGGAATCGGGGAGCTGTTTTTT.

V and J are TRBV18 and TRBJ2-3, with 9 positions matching TRBD1. This CDR3 has 16 residues. Germline assignment: CDR1 KGHSH and CDR2 LQKENI. V shed 3 bases and J 3 bases; nucleotides not matched to a gene: 7. This CDR3 reads CASSPPTGGLTDTQYF. CDR3 bases: TGTGCCAGCTCACCTCCTACAGGGGGCCTAACAGATACGCAGTATTTT.

The chain joins TRBV10-3 to TRBJ1-2; D is perhaps TRBD1 (5 bases). Trimming stripped 3 bases from V and 4 bases from J, with 15 bases between. The CDR3 has 15 residues. CDR1 and CDR2 from the germline V gene are ENHRY and SYGVKD. The CDR3 loop reads CAISEKGQSFYGYTF. In DNA form, the CDR3 reads TGTGCCATCAGTGAAAAGGGGCAAAGCTTCTATGGCTACACCTTC.

The rearrangement uses TRBV18 and TRBJ2-2, with D perhaps TRBD2 (6 bases). CDR1 and CDR2 (germline): KGHSH, LQKENI. The V end lost 5 bases, the J end lost 6 bases, and 16 bases lay between the germline ends. The CDR3 sequence is 15 residues long. The CDR3 DNA is TGTGCCAGCTCATCGGGCGCGGGGTTACCCGGGGAGCTGTTTTTT. Translation gives CASSSGAGLPGELFF.